One sample yielded the 23 T cell receptor beta chains listed below, sequenced in a study of lymphopenia after photon versus proton radiotherapy. TCRdb's copy holds only in-frame clones and misses some; the assay was immunoSEQ multiplex PCR. The sample holds roughly 61,000 clones, 87% seen once. The specimen comprised peripheral blood, sampled from a patient treated with proton-based radiotherapy. The source is an older man with esophageal cancer.

CDR3 in DNA: TGTGCCAGCAGTTACTCTGGCGGCGGCCTCTCCTACGAGCAGTACTTC. This gives the protein CASSYSGGGLSYEQYF. This chain connects TRBV6-5 to TRBJ2-7; D unclear. CDR3 length equals 16 residues. Germline loops: CDR1 MNHEY, CDR2 SVGAGI. With 0 bases removed from V and 0 bases from J, the gap between germline ends came to 12 bases.

The chain combines TRBV18 with TRBJ2-7; TRBD2 aligns across 12 bases. V gave up 6 bases and J gave up 2 bases; unmatched junction bases: 5. This CDR3 has 15 amino acids. Germline CDR1 reads KGHSH; CDR2 reads LQKENI. CDR3 sequence (DNA): TGTGCCAGCTCCTCACCTAGCGGGAGGGCCTACGAGCAGTACTTC. It is translated as CASSSPSGRAYEQYF. The variable domain in full, with the rest retrieved from reference TRBV18 and TRBJ2-7, is NAGVMQNPRHLVRRRGQEARLRCSPMKGHSHVYWYRQLPEEGLKFMVYLQKENIIDESGMPKERFSAEFPKEGPSILRIQQVVRGDSAAYFCASSSPSGRAYEQYFGPGTRLTVT.

The V and J genes are TRBV30 and TRBJ2-5; maybe TRBD2 (5 bases). This CDR3 is 18 amino acids long. CDR1 is GTSNPN, CDR2 SVGIG, per germline (reference sequence). Trimming shortened V by 5 bases and J by 5 bases, and 30 bases separated the two germline ends. The CDR3 loop is CAWEELTISIGVEETQYF. The CDR3 DNA sequence: TGTGCCTGGGAGGAACTAACCATTTCGATCGGGGTGGAGGAGACCCAGTACTTC. Based on the CDR3 plus reference TRBV30 and TRBJ2-5, the full variable domain is SQTIHQWPATLVQPVGSPLSLECTVEGTSNPNLYWYRQAAGRGLQLLFYSVGIGQISSEVPQNLSASRPQDRQFILSSKKLLLSDSGFYLCAWEELTISIGVEETQYFGPGTRLLVL.

The chain recombines TRBV7-9 with TRBJ1-6, with D unresolved. V gave up 7 bases and J gave up 8 bases, with 6 bases separating them. The CDR3 is 11 amino acids. CDR1 and CDR2 (germline): SEHNR, FQNEAQ (reference sequence). The CDR3, as DNA: TGTGCCAGCACCCGGGATTCACCCCTCCACTTT. Its translation: CASTRDSPLHF.

The genes are TRBV5-1 and TRBJ1-2, with D tentatively TRBD1 (6 bases). CDR1 is SGHRS, CDR2 YFSETQ, per germline. V dropped 0 bases and J dropped 4 bases, with 13 bases sitting between them. This CDR3 has 15 residues. CDR3 in amino acids: CASSLEGQQFYGYTF. CDR3 nucleotides: TGCGCCAGCAGCTTGGAAGGACAGCAATTCTATGGCTACACCTTC.

This sequence joins TRBV6-5 and TRBJ1-3; D is uncertain. Looked up from germline, CDR1 is MNHEY and CDR2 is SVGAGI. Trimming removed 0 bases at V and 1 base at J, with 7 bases between. The CDR3 loop spans 15 amino acids. The DNA of the CDR3 is TGTGCCAGCAGTTACTCAGCGGGGTCTGGAAACACCATATATTTT. It translates to CASSYSAGSGNTIYF.

The chain combines TRBV7-9 with TRBJ2-5; D ambiguous. There are 14 residues in the CDR3. Germline lookup yields CDR1 SEHNR and CDR2 FQNEAQ (reference sequence). Trimming removed 5 bases from V and 2 bases from J, with 12 bases in between. The CDR3 protein is CASSPGVLQETQYF. The CDR3 DNA is TGTGCCAGCAGCCCCGGAGTCCTTCAAGAGACCCAGTACTTC.

About this clone itself: The same CDR3 also results from other DNA sequences found in this sample. This chain uses TRBV6-1 with TRBJ1-5; the D gene is possibly TRBD1 (6 bases). There are 13 residues in the CDR3. Trimming stripped 6 bases from V and 3 bases from J, with 9 bases between. The germline CDR1 and CDR2 sequences are MNHNS and SASEGT. The CDR3 DNA sequence: TGTGCCAGCAGGGACAGCCTCAATCAGCCCCAGCATTTT. Translation: CASRDSLNQPQHF.

V and J are TRBV29-1 and TRBJ2-1, with TRBD1 matching over 7 bases. Trimming cost V 8 bases and J 8 bases; bases outside gene matches: 15. Germline V lookup: CDR1 SQVTM, CDR2 ANQGSEA. This CDR3 region has 14 residues. In DNA, the CDR3 is TGCAGCTTATCGCAGGGGGTCCGGGTGGATGAGCAGTTCTTC. The encoded protein is CSLSQGVRVDEQFF.

The chain links TRBV4-1 to TRBJ1-4, with TRBD1 matching over 7 bases. Germline values: CDR1 MGHRA, CDR2 YSYEKL. V trimming: 5 bases; J trimming: 7 bases; junction bases outside the gene matches: 7. CDR3 length: 14 residues. CDR3 amino acids: CASSGTGVGEKLFF. CDR3 nucleotides: TGCGCCAGCAGCGGCACAGGGGTCGGTGAAAAACTGTTTTTT.

The V and J genes are TRBV10-2 and TRBJ2-7; D remains unclear. CDR3 length: 12 residues. Germline loops: CDR1 WSHSY, CDR2 SAAADI. Between the trimmed V and J ends, which lost 4 bases and 6 bases, there was a span of 10 bases. The CDR3 protein is CASSGRLGEQYF. The CDR3 DNA follows: TGCGCCAGCAGTGGCCGCCTTGGCGAGCAGTACTTC.

The chain carries TRBV20-1 and TRBJ2-3, with D unresolved. Germline CDR1 and CDR2: DFQATT and SNEGSKA (reference sequence). The CDR3 length is 11 residues. V lost 1 base, J lost 6 bases, and 5 bases lay in between. The CDR3 bases are TGCAGTGCTAGAGTGTTGGATACGCAGTATTTT. It encodes CSARVLDTQYF.

The chain couples TRBV27 to TRBJ2-1, with D possibly being TRBD2 (7 bases). This CDR3 region has 15 residues. Trimming removed 0 bases at V and 10 bases at J, with 16 bases between. In germline, CDR1 is MNHEY, CDR2 SMNVEV (reference sequence). CDR3 sequence: CASSLSMGGGTEQFF. The CDR3 DNA reads TGTGCCAGCAGTTTATCGATGGGAGGGGGAACAGAGCAGTTCTTC.

This clone was counted only a few times. The chain joins TRBV5-6 to TRBJ2-6; no clear D. Germline CDR1 is SGHDT and CDR2 is YYEEEE. This CDR3 region has 15 residues. The V end lost 3 bases, the J end lost 7 bases, and 14 bases lay between the germline ends. As DNA, the CDR3 is TGTGCCAGCAGCTACGGCCCAGGAATCGCCAACGTCCTGACTTTC. This sequence encodes CASSYGPGIANVLTF.

This chain links TRBV11-2 with TRBJ2-7; D gene unclear. Deletions cut 4 bases from V and 3 bases from J, with 10 bases between. Germline lookup yields CDR1 SGHAT and CDR2 FQNNGV. This CDR3 contains 13 residues. CDR3 in amino acids: CASSSGPNYEQYF. The CDR3 DNA is TGTGCCAGCAGCTCGGGTCCCAACTACGAGCAGTACTTC. The full variable domain, with the rest looked up from reference TRBV11-2 and TRBJ2-7, is EAGVAQSPRYKIIEKRQSVAFWCNPISGHATLYWYQQILGQGPKLLIQFQNNGVVDDSQLPKDRFSAERLKGVDSTLKIQPAKLEDSAVYLCASSSGPNYEQYFGPGTRLTVT.

The rearrangement joins TRBV2 to TRBJ1-2; 11 nucleotides align to TRBD1. Losses at the gene ends were 2 bases for V and 5 bases for J; bases not matched to a gene: 4. CDR1 is SNHLY and CDR2 is FYNNEI in the germline V gene. The CDR3 has 15 amino acids. In nucleotides, the CDR3 is TGTGCCAGCAGTGAACGGACAGGGGGCAGATATGGCTACACCTTC. Translated: CASSERTGGRYGYTF. Supplemented by reference TRBV2 and TRBJ1-2, the full variable domain reads EPEVTQTPSHQVTQMGQEVILRCVPISNHLYFYWYRQILGQKVEFLVSFYNNEISEKSEIFDDQFSVERPDGSNFTLKIRSTKLEDSAMYFCASSERTGGRYGYTFGSGTRLTVV.

The rearrangement uses TRBV2 and TRBJ1-2; 7 bases are shared with TRBD1. Looked up from germline, CDR1 is SNHLY and CDR2 is FYNNEI. Losses at the gene ends were 7 bases for V and 2 bases for J; bases not matched to a gene: 4. This CDR3 region has 13 residues. CDR3 sequence: CASIGTANYGYTF. In DNA, the CDR3 is TGTGCCAGCATTGGGACAGCCAACTATGGCTACACCTTC.

The chain links TRBV5-8 to TRBJ2-7; D is tentatively TRBD1 or TRBD2 (5 bases each). Germline loops: CDR1 SGHTS, CDR2 YDEGEE. V lost 4 bases, J lost 3 bases, and 20 bases lay in between. The length of the CDR3 is 16 residues. CDR3 nucleotides: TGTGCCAGCAGCCCGCAGGGACGTAGGAAAAACTACGAGCAGTACTTC. It codes for CASSPQGRRKNYEQYF.

This clone has just one count. The chain combines TRBV7-8 with TRBJ2-7, with D perhaps TRBD1 (6 bases). The CDR3 extends over 13 amino acids. Germline V gene data show CDR1 as SGHVS and CDR2 as FQNEAQ. V shed 5 bases and J shed 0 bases, with 8 bases lying between them. The CDR3 sequence: CASSRTVSYEQYF. The CDR3 DNA is TGTGCCAGCAGCCGGACAGTCTCCTACGAGCAGTACTTC.

This chain uses TRBV30 with TRBJ1-2, with 7 positions matching TRBD1. Per germline, CDR1 GTSNPN and CDR2 SVGIG (reference sequence). The CDR3 consists of 11 residues. The V and J ends lost 3 bases and 8 bases, in that order; junction bases with no gene match: 3. The CDR3 DNA is TGTGCCTGGAGCACAGGGGTGGGCTACACCTTC. As protein: CAWSTGVGYTF.

This rearrangement joins TRBV5-4 to TRBJ1-2, with 8 bases that match TRBD1. The length of the CDR3 is 15 residues. V was pared by 2 bases and J by 4 bases, with 7 bases of the junction left unmatched. CDR1 is SGHNT, CDR2 YYREEE, per germline (reference sequence). CDR3 protein: CASSLNRGSVYGYTF. As DNA, the CDR3 is TGTGCCAGCAGCTTAAACAGGGGGTCAGTCTATGGCTACACCTTC.

In nucleotides, the CDR3 is TGTGCCATCAGTGAGTCGTTCTCTGGAAACACCATATATTTT. Protein sequence: CAISESFSGNTIYF. The V gene is TRBV10-3, the J gene TRBJ1-3; D unresolved. CDR3 size: 14 residues. The V end lost 0 bases, the J end lost 0 bases, and 3 bases lay between the germline ends. The germline CDR1 and CDR2 sequences are ENHRY and SYGVKD.

CDR3 sequence reads: CAWSRSGYSNQPQHF. For the CDR3, the DNA is TGTGCCTGGAGTCGTTCGGGTTATAGCAATCAGCCCCAGCATTTT. V and J are TRBV30 and TRBJ1-5, with unresolved D. This CDR3 is built from 15 residues. Trimming took off 2 bases at V and 0 bases at J, with 11 bases between the two ends. Germline loops: CDR1 GTSNPN, CDR2 SVGIG (reference sequence).